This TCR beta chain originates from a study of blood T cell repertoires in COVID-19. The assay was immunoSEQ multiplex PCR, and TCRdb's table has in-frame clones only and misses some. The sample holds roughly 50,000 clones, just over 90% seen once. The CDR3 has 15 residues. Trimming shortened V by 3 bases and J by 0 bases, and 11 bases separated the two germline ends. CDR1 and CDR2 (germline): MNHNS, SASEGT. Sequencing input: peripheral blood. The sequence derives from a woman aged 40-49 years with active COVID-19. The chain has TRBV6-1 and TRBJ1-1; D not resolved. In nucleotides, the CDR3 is TGTGCCAGCAGTGAGGGCCGGGGATTGAACACTGAAGCTTTCTTT. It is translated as CASSEGRGLNTEAFF.